This TCR beta chain stems from a study of metastatic and nonmetastatic thyroid tumors. CDR1 is DFQATT and CDR2 is SNEGSKA in the germline V gene (reference sequence). The CDR3 spans 13 residues. Every patient underwent thyroid surgery untreated. Note on this clone: Its ends do not fully match the called genes, so a read error is possible.

TCRdb re-processed the PCR reads through MiXCR. The sample consists of 45,000 to 65,000 clones, 20% of them appearing once. This receptor was identified in a female donor with papillary thyroid cancer or a benign thyroid nodule (not recorded which). Some clones in this sample may be carry-over from other donors' samples. The sample comprised blood. The V and J genes are TRBV20-1 and TRBJ2-7; possible D gene TRBD2, 6 bases. CDR3 coding DNA: TGCAGTGCTAGGGGCGGGGTCTCCCACGAGCAGTACTTC. This gives the protein CSARGGVSHEQYF.